The 7 T cell receptor beta chains below come from one sample, sequenced in a study of CD8 T cells in Susac syndrome. RNA totalling roughly 0.5 to 1 ug underwent reverse transcription with random hexamers. Using its own MiXCR run on the immunoSEQ multiplex PCR reads, TCRdb lists one record per CDR3 protein. The repertoire holds 150,000 to 200,000 distinct CDR3 sequences, with roughly 94% as singletons. The sample taken for sequencing was CD4+ T cells from PBMCs. These receptors came from a human donor in good health.

This clonotype was observed a single time. The chain recombines TRBV20-1 with TRBJ1-3; unclear D gene. The CDR3 length is 14 residues. V lost 1 base to trimming and J lost 0 bases, with 7 bases between them. Germline V gives CDR1 DFQATT, CDR2 SNEGSKA (reference sequence). CDR3 sequence: CSARGGSSGNTIYF. Written as DNA, the CDR3 is TGCAGTGCTAGAGGAGGCTCCTCTGGAAACACCATATATTTT.

The chain uses TRBV5-4 and TRBJ1-1, with no clear D. CDR3 length equals 11 residues. Trimming cost V 5 bases and J 5 bases, with 7 bases left between them. Germline V gene data show CDR1 as SGHNT and CDR2 as YYREEE (reference sequence). Written as DNA, the CDR3 is TGTGCCAGCAGTTTCCAAACTGAAGCTTTCTTT. Amino acid sequence: CASSFQTEAFF.

The chain couples TRBV6-6 to TRBJ2-4, with D perhaps given as TRBD1 or TRBD2 (5 bases each). With 5 bases removed from V and 6 bases from J, the gap between germline ends came to 11 bases. Germline CDR1 is MNHNY and CDR2 is SVGAGI (reference sequence). This CDR3 has 13 amino acids. CDR3 protein: CASSAGAGNIQYF. The DNA of the CDR3 is TGTGCCAGCAGTGCCGGGGCAGGAAACATTCAGTACTTC.

The chain has TRBV29-1 and TRBJ1-1; a possible D gene is TRBD1 (5 bases). CDR3 length: 12 residues. Trimming took off 8 bases at V and 3 bases at J, with 13 bases between the two ends. Germline CDR1 and CDR2: SQVTM and ANQGSEA. CDR3: CSLGRGDTEAFF. The CDR3 nucleotides are TGCAGCTTGGGACGAGGGGACACTGAAGCTTTCTTT.

V is TRBV18 and J is TRBJ2-2; a possible D gene is TRBD1 (5 bases). The V end lost 1 base, the J end lost 4 bases, and 10 bases lay between the germline ends. The length of the CDR3 is 15 residues. Germline V gene lookup returns CDR1 KGHSH and CDR2 LQKENI. The CDR3 is CASSPLDNPTGELFF. CDR3 sequence (DNA): TGTGCCAGCTCACCACTGGACAACCCCACCGGGGAGCTGTTTTTT.

The J gene is TRBJ1-3, the V gene TRBV4-3, with 7 bases matching TRBD1. There are 15 residues in the CDR3. From germline, CDR1 is LGHNA and CDR2 YSLEER. V shed 3 bases and J 1 base; nucleotides not matched to a gene: 3. Here the CDR3 DNA reads TGCGCCAGCAGCCAGGCCAGGGGGTCTGGAAACACCATATATTTT. Translation gives CASSQARGSGNTIYF.

In its sample, this clonotype was seen a few times. J is TRBJ2-4 and V is TRBV5-1; TRBD2 agrees at 7 bases. This CDR3 has 17 amino acids. With 4 bases clipped from V and 0 bases from J, the junction kept 10 bases outside the gene matches. CDR1 is SGHRS, CDR2 YFSETQ, per germline. The CDR3 reads CASSPPGRGLAKNIQYF. Written as DNA, the CDR3 is TGCGCCAGCAGCCCGCCGGGGAGGGGACTAGCCAAAAACATTCAGTACTTC.